This passage covers 3 T cell receptor beta chains from one sample sequenced in a study of T cell repertoires in cytomegalovirus infection (dated by TCRdb to about 2019). Their specific antigens are unknown. According to the study, the label for this sample's treatment or condition signals: in vitro stimulation with specific CMV peptide epitopes to enrich CMV-specific T cells. For sequencing, an Illumina HiSeq 1500 was employed. TCRdb reanalyzed the raw reads on its own, using fastp at Q25 for trimming and MiXCR for clone calling, and kept in-frame beta chains. CDR3 protein duplicates are merged, each entry listing the most common genes and DNA. The sample table shows about 470,000 distinct CDR3 sequences, and 42% are seen once. In total, the top ten clones hold roughly two fifths of the sample. This sample comprised cultured PBMCs, obtained from culture after CMV antigen stimulation. These receptors were taken from a human donor in good health (CMV status not recorded). Some clones in this sample may be carry-over from other donors' samples.

This clonotype was picked up a small number of times. CDR3 in amino acids: CASGAKQFF. CDR3 in DNA: TGTGCTAGTGGTGCAAAGCAGTTCTTC. This chain connects TRBV12-5 to TRBJ2-1; no clear D. Between the trimmed V and J ends, which lost 5 bases and 11 bases, there was a span of 4 bases. Germline V lookup: CDR1 LGHNT, CDR2 FRNRAP. The CDR3 length is 9 residues.

The rearrangement links TRBV24-1 to TRBJ2-5, with 7 bases identical to TRBD2. Germline CDR1 KGHDR, CDR2 SFDVKD. V shed 4 bases and J 5 bases; nucleotides not matched to a gene: 6. The CDR3 covers 14 residues. CDR3 coding DNA: TGTGCCACCAGTGAAGCGGGGATTAGGGAGACCCAGTACTTC. This codes for CATSEAGIRETQYF.

The chain employs TRBV28 and TRBJ2-1; 15 nucleotides align to TRBD2. J lost 8 bases, V lost 2 bases, and 4 bases had no gene match. Germline V gives CDR1 MDHEN, CDR2 SYDVKM. This CDR3 contains 16 residues. CDR3 DNA sequence: TGTGCCAGCAGTTTAGGTGGACTAGCGGGGGGGCATGAGCAGTTCTTC. Translated: CASSLGGLAGGHEQFF.